The table lists the clone carrying this TCR beta chain with many counts. Its specificity is unknown. The entry originates in a study of blood T cells in healthy people across ages. The CDR3 spans 13 residues. The ends were cut back, 0 bases at V and 6 bases at J, with 9 bases in the middle. CDR1 SGHKS and CDR2 YYEKEE come from the germline V gene (reference sequence). A J-beta primer mix and a sample-barcoded 5' primer were used in a second PCR of about 7 to 12 cycles. All samples yielded 3 million or more CDR3-containing paired-end reads. TCRdb analysed the 5' RACE reads with MiXCR anew, one entry per CDR3 protein. The table lists about 930,000 distinct CDR3 sequences, around 29% of them singletons, with about a tenth in the top ten. Broader study findings: Estimated diversity across one million T cells was deemed an underestimate.

Separately, the same data were catalogued under a study of T cells of mothers and their children.

This rearrangement joins TRBV5-5 to TRBJ1-2, with D perhaps TRBD1 (5 bases). The TCR was taken from a woman aged 40 to 50 in good health. Sample: blood. CDR3 in amino acids: CASSLDGDHGYTF. In DNA form, the CDR3 reads TGTGCCAGCAGCTTGGACGGGGACCATGGCTACACCTTC.